The rows below give T cell receptor beta chains drawn from one sample of a study of identical twins. Via MiXCR, TCRdb re-called the 5' RACE reads, giving one row per CDR3 protein. This sample has roughly 470,000 distinct CDR3 sequences, with more than 13% found just once. These same data were also listed under a study on yellow fever vaccine responses in identical twins.

The source material was CD4+ T cells sorted from blood. These receptors all stem from a woman aged 18 to 35 in good health. Both conserved end residues are part of each CDR3. Fields, in order: D gene, V gene, J gene, clone size, CDR3 protein, CDR3 DNA. A D gene is named only where the DNA matches it firmly. Clone size, where shown, is once, few, many, or a class for clones that have expanded.

>TRBD2|TRBV18|TRBJ2-3|.
CASSPGTSGTVTDTQYF
TGTGCCAGCTCACCTGGGACTAGCGGGACAGTAACAGATACGCAGTATTTT
>.|TRBV12-3/TRBV12-4|TRBJ2-5|.
CASTEEVQETQYF
TGTGCCAGCACGGAGGAGGTCCAAGAGACCCAGTACTTC
>.|TRBV29-1|TRBJ2-1|many
CSVEDEGWHEQFF
TGCAGCGTTGAAGATGAGGGGTGGCATGAGCAGTTCTTC
>.|TRBV15|TRBJ2-5|few
CATSRDSAGTQETQYF
TGTGCCACCAGCAGAGATTCGGCAGGGACCCAAGAGACCCAGTACTTC
>.|TRBV18|TRBJ2-1|.
CASSPVAGPNEQFF
TGTGCCAGCTCACCGGTGGCAGGACCAAATGAGCAGTTCTTC
>.|TRBV7-9|TRBJ2-1|few
CASSLTVPFF
TGTGCCAGCAGCTTAACCGTACCGTTCTTC
>TRBD2|TRBV20-1|TRBJ2-3|few
CSASDTSGSHTDTQYF
TGCAGTGCTAGCGATACTAGCGGGAGCCACACAGATACGCAGTATTTT
>.|TRBV2|TRBJ2-7|.
CASSASRAYEQYF
TGTGCCAGCAGTGCCTCTAGGGCCTACGAGCAGTACTTC
>.|TRBV20-1|TRBJ2-2|few
CSAWDTGELFF
TGCAGTGCTTGGGACACCGGGGAGCTGTTTTTT
>TRBD2|TRBV5-1|TRBJ2-3|.
CASSLSAGGTTDTQYF
TGCGCCAGCAGCTTGTCCGCGGGGGGAACCACAGATACGCAGTATTTT
>.|TRBV6-1|TRBJ1-1|many
CASRNQGQNTEAFF
TGTGCCAGCAGGAACCAGGGGCAGAACACTGAAGCTTTCTTT
>TRBD2|TRBV10-2|TRBJ2-7|few
CASTGLREVYEQYF
TGCGCCAGCACAGGCTTGCGGGAGGTTTACGAGCAGTACTTC
>.|TRBV3-1|TRBJ1-1|.
CASSQVPSGYEAFF
TGTGCCAGCAGCCAAGTGCCCAGTGGTTATGAAGCTTTCTTT
>TRBD1|TRBV24-1|TRBJ1-2|.
CASPGQGNGYTF
TGTGCCAGCCCAGGACAGGGAAATGGCTACACCTTC
>.|TRBV30|TRBJ2-5|.
CACLSRDQETQYF
TGTGCCTGCCTGTCACGGGACCAAGAGACCCAGTACTTC
>.|TRBV11-2|TRBJ2-2|.
CASSARTVSGELFF
TGTGCCAGCAGCGCCCGGACAGTATCCGGGGAGCTGTTTTTT
>.|TRBV12-3/TRBV12-4|TRBJ2-5|.
CTSSPYGSTSHFQETQYF
TGTACCAGCAGTCCCTATGGTAGTACTAGCCACTTCCAAGAGACCCAGTACTTC
>TRBD2|TRBV12-3/TRBV12-4|TRBJ2-1|few
CASSFSGRGNEQFF
TGTGCCAGCAGTTTTTCCGGGAGGGGTAATGAGCAGTTCTTC
>TRBD2|TRBV7-2|TRBJ2-4|.
CASSLDAGVKLIQYF
TGTGCCAGCAGCTTAGATGCGGGAGTTAAGCTCATTCAGTACTTC
>.|TRBV6-2/TRBV6-3|TRBJ2-7|few
CASSSPGNSYEQYF
TGTGCCAGCAGTTCGCCAGGAAACTCCTACGAGCAGTACTTC
>.|TRBV7-2|TRBJ2-5|.
CASSAGPGRETQYF
TGTGCCAGCAGCGCCGGACCGGGGCGAGAGACCCAGTACTTC
>TRBD2|TRBV5-1|TRBJ2-2|few
CASRTSGRWTGELFF
TGCGCCAGCAGGACTAGCGGGAGATGGACCGGGGAGCTGTTTTTT
>.|TRBV20-1|TRBJ2-7|.
CSATGQGGSGRSYEQYF
TGCTCCGCTACGGGACAGGGCGGTAGCGGGAGAAGTTACGAGCAGTACTTC
>TRBD1|TRBV20-1|TRBJ1-2|.
CSASTGGEGYGYTF
TGCAGTGCTTCGACAGGGGGCGAGGGCTATGGCTACACCTTC
>TRBD1|TRBV6-5|TRBJ1-1|.
CASSYSRGADGTEAFF
TGTGCCAGCAGTTACTCCAGGGGGGCGGATGGAACTGAAGCTTTCTTT
>TRBD1|TRBV4-2|TRBJ1-4|few
CASSRQGEGEKLFF
TGTGCCAGCAGCCGACAGGGGGAAGGTGAAAAACTGTTTTTT
>.|TRBV6-5|TRBJ2-5|.
CASRRVPETQYF
TGTGCCAGCCGCCGCGTTCCGGAGACCCAGTACTTC
>.|TRBV9|TRBJ2-3|few
CASSVVDEGVAPQYF
TGTGCCAGCAGCGTAGTCGATGAAGGAGTAGCCCCGCAGTATTTT
>.|TRBV18|TRBJ2-1|few
CASSPRYKGREQFF
TGTGCCAGCTCACCCCGCTATAAAGGGAGGGAGCAGTTCTTC
>.|TRBV2|TRBJ1-1|few
CASSVRRGLTEAFF
TGTGCCAGCAGTGTGCGTAGAGGACTCACTGAAGCTTTCTTT
>TRBD2|TRBV28|TRBJ2-7|few
CASSPRGGVKYEQYF
TGTGCCAGCAGCCCTCGGGGGGGAGTGAAATACGAGCAGTACTTC
>TRBD2|TRBV3-1|TRBJ2-1|many
CASGLAGGNEQFF
TGTGCCAGCGGACTAGCGGGAGGTAATGAGCAGTTCTTC
>.|TRBV5-6|TRBJ2-5|few
CASSLDSRGAYF
TGTGCCAGCAGCTTGGATTCCCGGGGGGCGTACTTC
>.|TRBV6-1|TRBJ2-7|.
CASSDALGLFYEQYF
TGTGCCAGCAGTGACGCCCTGGGACTCTTCTACGAGCAGTACTTC
>.|TRBV29-1|TRBJ2-3|.
CSVEDRRKSTDTQYF
TGCAGCGTTGAAGATCGTCGGAAGAGCACAGATACGCAGTATTTT
>.|TRBV25-1|TRBJ1-6|.
CASSFHSYNSPLHF
TGTGCCAGCAGTTTCCACAGCTATAATTCACCCCTCCACTTT
>TRBD1|TRBV28|TRBJ1-1|.
CASSAQGARSEAFF
TGTGCCAGCAGTGCACAGGGGGCGCGGAGTGAAGCTTTCTTT